This TCR beta chain was obtained from a study of memory CD8 T cells in hepatitis C reinfection (dated by TCRdb to about 2017). Notes on the research overall: Three donors spontaneously resolved two consecutive HCV infections, while two donors cleared a primary infection but became chronically infected after reinfection. HCV reinfection was defined by a positive HCV RNA test following two negative tests taken at least 60 days apart. Peak reinfection samples were taken from 3 to 8 weeks after reinfection was detected. The TCR beta repertoire of virus-specific CD8 T cells was tracked longitudinally in about five donors across an HCV reinfection episode. Between about 2008 and 2012, several reinfection cases with stored pre-reinfection samples were identified. In the reinfection study, participants who had previously resolved an HCV infection were followed up every 3 months. Previously published longitudinal data on tetramer+ CD8 T cell frequency were used to select the peak reinfection time point.

General findings and caveats noted by the study authors: Because the study included only a handful of donors, definitive conclusions about public clonotypes linked to secondary clearance could not be reached.

The receptor library was made with the immunoSEQ multiplex PCR assay. Genomic DNA was extracted from sorted cells, and the TCR beta V, D and J regions were sequenced by Adaptive Biotechnologies' automated high-throughput method. A two-step, bias-controlled multiplex PCR was used to amplify the CDR3 regions. Amplified TCR beta libraries were sequenced on an Illumina instrument. The study's processing was this. Demultiplexed reads were processed to reduce amplification and sequencing bias, and CDR3 sequences were assigned to gene families using the IMGT database. ImmunoSEQ software version 2.0 was used to analyze repertoire data. Out-of-frame sequences and sequences containing stop codons in the CDR3 were removed from the clonotype lists. Clonotypes below 0.01% frequency were excluded because they corresponded to less than one cell. Richness was calculated by dividing observed richness by the number of input cells, and evenness was calculated by dividing Shannon entropy by the log of observed richness. Repertoire diversity and the similarity between time points were measured using Simpson diversity and Morisita-Horn overlap indices. Clonotypes were grouped as dominant (>1%), sub-dominant (0.5-0.99%), low abundance (0.1-0.49%) or lowest abundance (<0.1%). For the germline index, total nucleotide additions were subtracted from total CDR3 length, and that difference was then divided by total CDR3 length. In its TCRdb copy, this immuneACCESS table keeps in-frame sequences only and misses some clones. Where compared with another copy, unresolved V genes explain less than half of these, and the others have no known cause. V and J calls and clone size are copied from that table; D and trimming were computed from the DNA. For this sample the table gives under 50,000 clones, of which around nine tenths were detected only once. Around 1.2% of the sample is taken by the ten largest.

Trimming removed 0 bases from V and 3 bases from J, leaving 9 bases between the germline ends. The CDR3 starts with the cysteine, ends with the phenylalanine, and has 15 residues. The entry retains the CDR3 DNA only, 45 bases that are in frame from base 1. CDR1 and CDR2 were assigned from the germline V gene as SGHRS and YFSETQ. The label giving this sample's time point can be read as: peak reinfection, 3 to 8 weeks after reinfection detection. The sorted cells were sequenced directly ex vivo, without any in vitro expansion ahead of TCR sequencing. Donors were people who inject drugs enrolled in the Montreal Acute Hepatitis C Cohort Study (HEPCO) in Canada. Total naive CD8 T cells, sorted as viable CD3+ CD8+ CD45RO-, came from a couple of donors at all three reinfection time points as controls. Before sorting, cryopreserved peripheral blood mononuclear cells were thawed, and CD8 T cells were purified from the thawed cells. CD8 T cells were enriched by negative selection with the MACS CD8+ T cell Isolation Kit. A BD FACSAria II sorter with FACSDiva software was used for cell sorting, and FlowJo was used for data analysis.

As regards this clone: Its antigen is still unknown. No much larger clonotype is one base removed from it; base qualities were not supplied.

The sequenced material came from naive CD8+ T cells sorted from blood. Read against the paper, the sample's cell subset or site label means: total naive CD8+CD45RO- T cells. The sequence was collected from a man younger than 35 with hepatitis C virus infection. This sequence uses TRBV5-1 and TRBJ2-2, with TRBD2 tentatively as D gene (5 bases match). The CDR3 amino acid sequence is: CASSLVGLHTGELFF. The DNA sequence reads TGCGCCAGCAGCTTGGTTGGACTCCACACCGGGGAGCTGTTTTTT.